This is a list of T cell receptor beta chains from one sample in a study of human T cells and chemical hapten exposure. TCRdb used MiXCR to reprocess the RACE reads, holding one entry per CDR3 protein. The table lists about 82,000 distinct CDR3 sequences, approximately 13% of them singletons, with about 5.7% in the top ten. The specimen was whole blood, collected in connection with sensitization to the hapten diphenylcyclopropenone (DPC). The source is a woman in her forties or fifties with alopecia areata. Some clones in this sample may be carry-over from other donors' samples. Both conserved end residues are part of each CDR3. The D gene is left open where the match is weak. The size entry is marked missing in some rows and otherwise reads once, few, many or a size class.

CDR3aa,CDR3nt,v_gene,abundance,d_gene,j_gene
CASSSYRSDTGELFF,TGTGCCAGCAGCAGCTACAGGTCGGACACCGGGGAGCTGTTTTTT,TRBV13,many,-,TRBJ2-2
CSAKSPWESYEQYF,TGCAGTGCTAAATCCCCCTGGGAGAGCTACGAGCAGTACTTC,TRBV20-1,-,-,TRBJ2-7
CASSLAQRWNEQFF,TGTGCCAGCAGCTTAGCGCAGCGTTGGAATGAGCAGTTCTTC,TRBV7-2,many,-,TRBJ2-1
CSARKALDEQYF,TGCAGTGCTAGGAAAGCGCTCGACGAGCAGTACTTC,TRBV20-1,few,-,TRBJ2-7
CASSLGMGTDTQYF,TGTGCCAGCAGCTTAGGAATGGGCACAGATACGCAGTATTTT,TRBV13,few,-,TRBJ2-3
CASSPLRGGLAGVTYEQYF,TGTGCCAGCAGCCCTCTACGGGGGGGACTAGCGGGAGTTACGTACGAGCAGTACTTC,TRBV7-9,many,TRBD2,TRBJ2-7
CASRDLSYEQYF,TGTGCCAGTCGGGACCTCTCCTACGAGCAGTACTTC,TRBV27,many,-,TRBJ2-7
CSAPLSQGWNTEAFF,TGCAGTGCTCCGCTTTCACAGGGATGGAACACTGAAGCTTTCTTT,TRBV20-1,many,-,TRBJ1-1
CASSVTSGYEQYF,TGTGCCAGCAGCGTGACTAGCGGGTACGAGCAGTACTTC,TRBV9,-,TRBD2,TRBJ2-7
CASSPSPGGNQPQHF,TGTGCCAGCAGTCCCTCCCCGGGGGGCAATCAGCCCCAGCATTTT,TRBV12-3/TRBV12-4,-,-,TRBJ1-5
CASSQSVTKNNEQFF,TGTGCCAGCTCACAATCCGTGACCAAGAACAATGAGCAGTTCTTC,TRBV18,few,-,TRBJ2-1
CASSFQLAGYNEQFF,TGTGCCAGCAGCTTTCAACTAGCGGGGTACAATGAGCAGTTCTTC,TRBV7-6,-,TRBD2,TRBJ2-1
CASRYGSPRAAETQYF,TGCGCCAGCAGATACGGCTCACCCCGTGCGGCAGAGACCCAGTACTTC,TRBV5-1,few,-,TRBJ2-5
CASSKARTSTDTQYF,TGTGCCAGCAGCAAAGCGAGAACTAGCACAGATACGCAGTATTTT,TRBV7-3,many,-,TRBJ2-3
CASSSGQPSTDTQYF,TGCGCCAGCAGCTCGGGACAGCCGAGCACAGATACGCAGTATTTT,TRBV5-1,-,TRBD1,TRBJ2-3
CSVPYRAYEQYF,TGCAGCGTTCCCTACAGGGCCTACGAGCAGTACTTC,TRBV29-1,many,-,TRBJ2-7
CATSQGYQETQYF,TGTGCCACCAGTCAGGGGTACCAAGAGACCCAGTACTTC,TRBV24-1,-,-,TRBJ2-5
CASSTLAGGFYEQYF,TGTGCCAGCAGCACACTAGCGGGAGGCTTCTACGAGCAGTACTTC,TRBV5-6,-,TRBD2,TRBJ2-7
CASSLASDGRYSNQPQHF,TGTGCCAGCAGCTTAGCCTCGGACGGGCGCTATAGCAATCAGCCCCAGCATTTT,TRBV7-9,many,-,TRBJ1-5
CASSAGLGKYEQYF,TGTGCCAGCAGCGCGGGACTAGGAAAATACGAGCAGTACTTC,TRBV7-8,few,TRBD2,TRBJ2-7
CASSPRKEKLFF,TGTGCCAGCAGTCCGAGAAAGGAAAAACTGTTTTTT,TRBV27,many,-,TRBJ1-4
CSARPAGGNEQFF,TGCAGTGCCCGCCCAGCGGGAGGGAATGAGCAGTTCTTC,TRBV20-1,-,TRBD2,TRBJ2-1
CASSLTGASYEQYF,TGCGCCAGCAGCTTGACAGGGGCCTCCTACGAGCAGTACTTC,TRBV5-1,many,TRBD1,TRBJ2-7
CASSQSRDYPKQFF,TGTGCCAGCAGCCAATCTCGGGACTACCCTAAGCAGTTCTTC,TRBV3-1,medium-sized,TRBD2,TRBJ2-1
CASSLVGGQVRDTQYF,TGCGCCAGCAGCTTGGTCGGAGGACAAGTAAGGGATACGCAGTATTTT,TRBV5-1,few,-,TRBJ2-3
CASSLSQRTYEQYF,TGTGCCAGCAGCTTATCCCAGCGAACCTACGAGCAGTACTTC,TRBV11-2,few,-,TRBJ2-7
CSAKDYTEAFF,TGCAGTGCTAAGGATTACACTGAAGCTTTCTTT,TRBV20-1,-,-,TRBJ1-1
CATSDPGQNQETQYF,TGTGCCACCAGTGATCCGGGACAGAACCAAGAGACCCAGTACTTC,TRBV24-1,-,TRBD1,TRBJ2-5
CSALTGLAEPKAKNIQYF,TGCAGTGCCCTCACGGGACTAGCGGAACCGAAAGCCAAAAACATTCAGTACTTC,TRBV20-1,many,TRBD2,TRBJ2-4
CASSNVQETQYF,TGTGCCAGCAGCAACGTACAGGAGACCCAGTACTTC,TRBV12-3/TRBV12-4,-,-,TRBJ2-5
CASRESGRGEQYF,TGTGCCAGCAGGGAAAGCGGGAGGGGCGAGCAGTACTTC,TRBV6-1,few,TRBD2,TRBJ2-7
CASGHGTGIEYEQYF,TGTGCCAGCGGACACGGGACAGGGATAGAGTACGAGCAGTACTTC,TRBV6-6,-,TRBD1,TRBJ2-7
CASSFPTVYNEQFF,TGCGCCAGCAGCTTTCCGACGGTCTACAATGAGCAGTTCTTC,TRBV5-1,few,-,TRBJ2-1
CASSYLTGGALAGVWKGYSYEQYF,TGTGCCAGCAGTTACCTAACTGGGGGAGCATTGGCGGGAGTCTGGAAGGGGTACTCCTACGAGCAGTACTTC,TRBV6-2/TRBV6-3,many,TRBD2,TRBJ2-7
CASSLDRLRETQYF,TGCGCCAGCAGCTTGGATAGACTCCGAGAGACCCAGTACTTC,TRBV5-1,few,-,TRBJ2-5
CSARLAGVGGQYF,TGCAGCGCCAGACTAGCGGGAGTCGGTGGGCAGTACTTC,TRBV29-1,many,TRBD2,TRBJ2-7
CASSPGQGNTEAFF,TGTGCCAGCTCGCCCGGACAGGGGAACACTGAAGCTTTCTTT,TRBV18,many,TRBD1,TRBJ1-1
CSAHTSGYYNEQFF,TGCAGTGCTCACACTAGCGGGTATTACAATGAGCAGTTCTTC,TRBV20-1,many,TRBD2,TRBJ2-1
CASSGDRGDTQYF,TGTGCCAGCAGTGGGGACCGAGGAGATACGCAGTATTTT,TRBV2,-,-,TRBJ2-3
CSARDRRQVSYEQYF,TGCAGTGCTAGAGATCGTAGGCAGGTTTCCTACGAGCAGTACTTC,TRBV20-1,many,-,TRBJ2-7
CAWTRGDTSNVLTF,TGTGCCTGGACTAGGGGTGACACTTCCAACGTCCTGACTTTC,TRBV30,many,-,TRBJ2-6
CASSYRDGGTDTQYF,TGTGCCAGCAGTTACCGGGACGGAGGCACAGATACGCAGTATTTT,TRBV6-5,few,-,TRBJ2-3
CASSFPTKTGEQFF,TGTGCCAGCAGCTTTCCTACAAAGACCGGGGAGCAGTTCTTC,TRBV7-9,many,-,TRBJ2-1
CASSDSGSYEQYF,TGCGCCAGCAGTGACAGCGGGTCCTACGAGCAGTACTTC,TRBV10-1,few,-,TRBJ2-7